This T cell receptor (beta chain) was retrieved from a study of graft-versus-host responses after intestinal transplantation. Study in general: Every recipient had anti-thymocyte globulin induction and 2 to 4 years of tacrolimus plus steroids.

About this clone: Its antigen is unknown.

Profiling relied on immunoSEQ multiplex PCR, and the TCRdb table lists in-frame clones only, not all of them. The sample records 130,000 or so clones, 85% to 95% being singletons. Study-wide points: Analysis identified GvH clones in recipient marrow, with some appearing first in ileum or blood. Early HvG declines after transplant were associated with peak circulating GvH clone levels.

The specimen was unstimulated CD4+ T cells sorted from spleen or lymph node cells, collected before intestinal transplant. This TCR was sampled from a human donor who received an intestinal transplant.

The CDR3 sequence is CASSHVTGQAFF. CDR3 DNA: TGCGCCAGCAGCCACGTGACAGGTCAAGCTTTCTTT. The V gene is TRBV4-1, the J gene TRBJ1-1; possibly TRBD1 for D (6 bases). This CDR3 spans 12 amino acids. CDR1 and CDR2 from the germline V gene are MGHRA and YSYEKL. Trimming cost V 3 bases and J 9 bases, with 11 bases left between them.